Shown below are 14 T cell receptor beta chains from a single sample sequenced in a study of blood T cell repertoires in COVID-19. Assay used: immunoSEQ multiplex PCR; TCRdb lists only in-frame clones, some missing. The sample has more than 85,000 clones, around 76% seen once. What was sequenced was peripheral blood. Every receptor here comes from a woman in her 70s with acute or convalescent COVID-19.

The chain recombines TRBV30 with TRBJ1-1; 8 bases match TRBD1. Germline V gene sequence: CDR1 GTSNPN, CDR2 SVGIG (reference sequence). V shed 5 bases and J 10 bases; nucleotides not matched to a gene: 12. The CDR3 length is 13 residues. CDR3 loop: CAWGQGQTPRAFF. The CDR3 bases are TGTGCCTGGGGACAGGGACAGACGCCCAGAGCTTTCTTT. Using reference TRBV30 and TRBJ1-1 for the parts outside the CDR3, the full variable domain is SQTIHQWPATLVQPVGSPLSLECTVEGTSNPNLYWYRQAAGRGLQLLFYSVGIGQISSEVPQNLSASRPQDRQFILSSKKLLLSDSGFYLCAWGQGQTPRAFFGQGTRLTVV.

The count of this clone is one. The V call is TRBV6-5, the J call TRBJ1-1, with 7 bases lining up with TRBD1. CDR1 MNHEY and CDR2 SVGAGI come from the germline V gene. The length of the CDR3 is 14 residues. V trimming: 6 bases; J trimming: 2 bases; junction bases outside the gene matches: 6. CDR3 protein: CASREGQPNTEAFF. CDR3 sequence (DNA): TGTGCCAGCAGGGAGGGACAGCCTAACACTGAAGCTTTCTTT.

The chain links TRBV6-2 or TRBV6-3 to TRBJ2-3; 14 bases are shared with TRBD2. The CDR3 sequence is 19 residues long. Trimming at V came to 7 bases and at J to 5 bases, leaving 17 bases not matched to a gene. CDR1 is MNHEY, CDR2 SVGEGT, per germline. CDR3 nucleotides: TGTGCCAGCACCCCCCCCCTCGGACTAGCGGGGGGTTGGATAGATACGCAGTATTTT. Encoded protein: CASTPPLGLAGGWIDTQYF.

V usage is TRBV7-2 and J usage is TRBJ1-6, with a tentative D call TRBD1 (5 bases). Per the germline V gene, CDR1 is SGHTA and CDR2 is FQGNSA. The CDR3 has 15 residues. The germline V and J ends were trimmed by 5 bases and 4 bases, with 12 bases remaining between them. CDR3 residues: CASSGRTTYNSPLHF. CDR3 DNA sequence: TGTGCCAGCAGCGGAAGGACAACTTATAATTCACCCCTCCACTTT.

This clone was found a few times. The V gene is TRBV7-6, the J gene TRBJ1-3; 7 bases match TRBD1. The CDR3 sequence is 17 residues long. CDR1 and CDR2 (germline): SGHVS, FNYEAQ. With 5 bases clipped from V and 1 base from J, the junction kept 11 bases outside the gene matches. CDR3 loop: CASSPRGSQGSGNTIYF. CDR3 bases: TGTGCCAGCAGCCCCCGGGGCTCACAGGGGTCTGGAAACACCATATATTTT.

The chain combines TRBV4-3 with TRBJ1-4; 9 bases are shared with TRBD1. This CDR3 has 15 residues. The V gene end was trimmed by 1 base and the J gene end by 6 bases; junction bases not matched to a gene: 3. Germline CDR1 LGHNA, CDR2 YSLEER. This chain's CDR3 is CASSQGDRDDEKLFF. The CDR3 bases are TGCGCCAGCAGCCAAGGGGACAGGGACGATGAAAAACTGTTTTTT.

The chain carries TRBV19 and TRBJ2-5, with D perhaps matching TRBD1 (5 bases). Trimming stripped 3 bases from V and 4 bases from J, with 18 bases between. Looked up from germline, CDR1 is LNHDA and CDR2 is SQIVND (reference sequence). This CDR3 contains 16 residues. The CDR3 sequence is CASSMESGKVAETQYF. CDR3 sequence (DNA): TGTGCCAGTAGTATGGAGTCAGGGAAAGTGGCAGAGACCCAGTACTTC.

This clone has just one count. Mismatch with germline at one junction end may stem from a read error. This rearrangement joins TRBV27 to TRBJ2-7, with 11 bases that match TRBD2. The V gene's germline CDR1 is MNHEY and CDR2 SMNVEV (reference sequence). The CDR3 totals 17 residues. CDR3 residues: CASGRQTGTSGSNEQYF. The CDR3 DNA follows: TGTGCCAGCGGACGTCAGACCGGGACTAGCGGCTCCAACGAGCAGTACTTC.

DNA for the CDR3: TGTGCCTGGAGTGCCCCGGGACAGGGTCGTTGGGACTATGGCTACACCTTC. As protein: CAWSAPGQGRWDYGYTF. The genes are TRBV30 and TRBJ1-2; 9 positions match TRBD1. V trimming: 1 base; J trimming: 3 bases; junction bases outside the gene matches: 12. This CDR3 is built from 17 residues. CDR1 GTSNPN and CDR2 SVGIG come from the germline V gene (reference sequence).

This clone was observed a handful of times. The chain is built from TRBV24-1 and TRBJ1-2; TRBD1 matches at 7 bases. There are 13 residues in the CDR3. Germline CDR1 KGHDR, CDR2 SFDVKD. V shed 4 bases and J 8 bases; nucleotides not matched to a gene: 6. CDR3 nucleotides: TGTGCCACCAGTGAAGCCGGGACAGACGGCTACACCTTC. Its protein product is CATSEAGTDGYTF.

This chain connects TRBV4-3 to TRBJ2-5; D gene unclear. Looked up from germline, CDR1 is LGHNA and CDR2 is YSLEER. The CDR3 spans 12 residues. The V end lost 4 bases, the J end lost 5 bases, and 8 bases lay between the germline ends. The CDR3 region is CASSPNRETQYF. The CDR3 coding sequence is TGCGCCAGCAGCCCCAACCGGGAGACCCAGTACTTC.

The J gene is TRBJ2-5, the V gene TRBV19, with TRBD1 as a possible D gene (6 bases). The CDR3 has 14 amino acids. Germline CDR1 LNHDA, CDR2 SQIVND (reference sequence). The V end lost 5 bases, the J end lost 1 base, and 11 bases lay between the germline ends. The CDR3 nucleotides are TGTGCCAGTAGTTTCAGGGGTCCCCAAGAGACCCAGTACTTC. Translated: CASSFRGPQETQYF.

V is TRBV4-1 and J is TRBJ1-5; TRBD1 agrees at 7 bases. Germline V gene data show CDR1 as MGHRA and CDR2 as YSYEKL. This CDR3 is built from 17 residues. J was trimmed by 0 bases and V by 3 bases; bases with no gene match: 8. CDR3: CASSQTSYRGSNQPQHF. CDR3 nucleotide sequence: TGCGCCAGCAGCCAGACCTCTTACAGGGGTAGCAATCAGCCCCAGCATTTT.

V usage is TRBV2 and J usage is TRBJ1-5; 10 bases are a match to TRBD1. Germline V lookup: CDR1 SNHLY, CDR2 FYNNEI. With 5 bases clipped from V and 2 bases from J, the junction kept 6 bases outside the gene matches. There are 16 residues in the CDR3. CDR3 amino acids: CASSRDRGIGNQPQHF. The DNA of the CDR3 is TGTGCCAGCAGTCGGGACAGGGGAATCGGCAATCAGCCCCAGCATTTT.